These 26 T cell receptor beta chains originate from one sample sequenced in a study of blood T cell repertoires in COVID-19. TCRdb keeps only in-frame clones here, not all; method: immunoSEQ multiplex PCR. Of about 220,000 clones in the sample, about 79% were seen once. Sample: peripheral blood. Source of these receptors: a man aged 35 to 55 who had recovered from COVID-19.

V and J are TRBV30 and TRBJ1-5; D is perhaps TRBD1 (5 bases). The CDR3 is 13 residues long. Germline-derived CDR1 and CDR2 are GTSNPN and SVGIG (reference sequence). V was cut by 8 bases and J by 3 bases, with 14 bases left in between. The CDR3 nucleotides are TGTGCCCTCGCGGACACCCTCAATCAGCCCCAGCATTTT. This codes for CALADTLNQPQHF.

The chain uses TRBV14 and TRBJ2-2; tentative D call: TRBD1 (5 bases). In germline, CDR1 is SGHDN, CDR2 FVKESK. Trimming took 10 bases from V and 0 from J, leaving 9 bases between them. The CDR3 has 13 amino acids. In DNA form, the CDR3 reads TGTGCCAATGACAGCGCGAACACCGGGGAGCTGTTTTTT. Protein product: CANDSANTGELFF.

The V gene is TRBV7-9, the J gene TRBJ1-1; 8 bases match TRBD1. Germline V gene lookup returns CDR1 SEHNR and CDR2 FQNEAQ (reference sequence). The CDR3 runs 16 residues. Trimming removed 1 base from V and 2 bases from J; junction bases left unmatched: 6. The CDR3, as DNA: TGTGCCAGCAGCTTAGTTCTGGACAGGGTTAACACTGAAGCTTTCTTT. Translated, it gives CASSLVLDRVNTEAFF.

The J gene is TRBJ2-7, the V gene TRBV10-2, with TRBD2 as a possible D gene (6 bases). The CDR3 sequence is 16 residues long. Germline V lookup: CDR1 WSHSY, CDR2 SAAADI. The V and J ends lost 0 bases and 5 bases respectively, with 17 bases between them. The CDR3 reads CASSESPSVSPNEQYF. For the CDR3, the DNA is TGCGCCAGCAGTGAGTCTCCTAGCGTAAGTCCCAACGAGCAGTACTTC.

The DNA for the CDR3 is TGTGCCAGTAGGAACACCCTCCGGGGGTACGAGCAGTACTTC. Translating gives CASRNTLRGYEQYF. The chain couples TRBV19 to TRBJ2-7, with D tentatively TRBD2 (6 bases). Germline V gene data show CDR1 as LNHDA and CDR2 as SQIVND (reference sequence). The CDR3 has 14 amino acids. With 6 bases removed from V and 4 bases from J, the gap between germline ends came to 16 bases.

The J gene is TRBJ1-1, the V gene TRBV7-9; 10 bases map to TRBD1. V was clipped by 5 bases and J by 5 bases; unmatched bases: 8. From germline, CDR1 is SEHNR and CDR2 FQNEAQ (reference sequence). The CDR3 contains 15 residues. The CDR3 region has the DNA TGTGCCAGCAGCCTGGGACAGGGGAGGGAAACTGAAGCTTTCTTT. It specifies CASSLGQGRETEAFF.

V and J are TRBV12-5 and TRBJ2-2, with 11 bases matching TRBD1. Germline assignment: CDR1 LGHNT and CDR2 FRNRAP. The CDR3 spans 15 residues. The V and J ends lost 4 bases and 4 bases, in that order; junction bases with no gene match: 2. The CDR3 nucleotides are TGTGCTAGTGGTTCGGGACAGGGGGGCACCGGGGAGCTGTTTTTT. Protein sequence: CASGSGQGGTGELFF.

The J gene is TRBJ2-5, the V gene TRBV7-8; 7 bases match TRBD2. The ends lost 3 bases at V and 1 base at J; junction bases unmatched: 2. The CDR3 length is 14 residues. Germline loops: CDR1 SGHVS, CDR2 FQNEAQ. CDR3 coding DNA: TGTGCCAGCAGCTTGCGGGAGACCCAAGAGACCCAGTACTTC. Amino acids: CASSLRETQETQYF.

The chain employs TRBV28 and TRBJ1-2; D remains unclear. V lost 5 bases and J 3 bases, leaving 7 bases between the germline ends. The germline gives CDR1 MDHEN, CDR2 SYDVKM. The CDR3 runs to 12 residues. CDR3 coding DNA: TGTGCCAGCAGTCTCCTATACTATGGCTACACCTTC. This encodes CASSLLYYGYTF.

The rearrangement uses TRBV29-1 and TRBJ1-2; D remains unclear. V shed 4 bases and J shed 8 bases, with 20 bases lying between them. The CDR3 covers 14 residues. Looked up from germline, CDR1 is SQVTM and CDR2 is ANQGSEA. CDR3 in amino acids: CSVAPRSTPAGYTF. For the CDR3, the DNA is TGCAGCGTTGCCCCCCGGAGCACACCAGCGGGCTACACCTTC.

V gene TRBV18 combines with J gene TRBJ2-7; D not certain. This CDR3 contains 13 residues. Germline V gene lookup returns CDR1 KGHSH and CDR2 LQKENI. The ends were cut back, 4 bases at V and 4 bases at J, with 11 bases in the middle. CDR3 amino acids: CASSLSSVYEQYF. CDR3 nucleotide sequence: TGTGCCAGCTCACTTAGCTCCGTATACGAGCAGTACTTC. Complete variable domain (other parts from reference TRBV18 and TRBJ2-7): NAGVMQNPRHLVRRRGQEARLRCSPMKGHSHVYWYRQLPEEGLKFMVYLQKENIIDESGMPKERFSAEFPKEGPSILRIQQVVRGDSAAYFCASSLSSVYEQYFGPGTRLTVT.

The chain has TRBV5-8 and TRBJ1-2; no clear D. CDR1 and CDR2 from the germline V gene are SGHTS and YDEGEE. The CDR3 spans 11 residues. Deletions cut 2 bases from V and 8 bases from J, with 7 bases between. This chain's CDR3 is CASSFGGGYTF. The DNA of the CDR3 is TGTGCCAGCAGCTTCGGCGGAGGCTACACCTTC.

The V call is TRBV27, the J call TRBJ1-2; 7 bases line up with TRBD1. J was trimmed by 6 bases and V by 5 bases; bases with no gene match: 9. Germline V gene data show CDR1 as MNHEY and CDR2 as SMNVEV (reference sequence). This CDR3 has 14 residues. CDR3 sequence: CASSADREDHGYTF. CDR3 in DNA: TGTGCCAGCAGTGCCGACAGGGAGGATCATGGCTACACCTTC.

This chain links TRBV2 with TRBJ1-2; no firm D call. In germline, CDR1 is SNHLY, CDR2 FYNNEI. The V end lost 3 bases, the J end lost 6 bases, and 20 bases lay between the germline ends. The CDR3 consists of 16 residues. The CDR3 nucleotides are TGTGCCAGCAGTGAGGGGTCAGGCCCCAGGACTGATGGCTACACCTTC. It specifies CASSEGSGPRTDGYTF.

A note on this clone: One end of the junction does not line up with germline, which may come from a read error. The chain employs TRBV6-5 and TRBJ1-2; D may be TRBD1 (5 bases). This CDR3 spans 12 amino acids. Germline V gives CDR1 MNHEY, CDR2 SVGAGI. The DNA for the CDR3 is TGTGCCAGCAACGCGTGGGGGGGACCAATCAATTTC. Translated: CASNAWGGPINF.

The chain is built from TRBV11-3 and TRBJ2-5; the match to TRBD1 covers 9 bases. V gave up 1 base and J gave up 2 bases; unmatched junction bases: 8. This CDR3 has 17 amino acids. The germline gives CDR1 SGHNT, CDR2 YENEEA. This chain's CDR3 is CASSLGGQGWEQETQYF. For the CDR3, the DNA is TGTGCCAGCAGCTTAGGGGGACAGGGATGGGAGCAAGAGACCCAGTACTTC.

This rearrangement joins TRBV7-9 to TRBJ2-5; D is ambiguous. The CDR3 is 14 amino acids. The germline V gene has CDR1 SEHNR and CDR2 FQNEAQ (reference sequence). V was clipped by 1 base and J by 2 bases, with 8 bases between them. The DNA of the CDR3 is TGTGCCAGCAGCTTAGACAGAACACAAGAGACCCAGTACTTC. Translation: CASSLDRTQETQYF.

The chain has TRBV12-3 or TRBV12-4 and TRBJ1-1, with TRBD1 matching 7 bases. V gave up 2 bases and J gave up 8 bases; unmatched junction bases: 5. The CDR3 is made up of 13 amino acids. As DNA, the CDR3 is TGTGCCAGCAGTTTATCGGGACAGACCGAAGCTTTCTTT. Residues: CASSLSGQTEAFF.

A note on this clone: This sample includes further DNA sequences coding for the same CDR3. This rearrangement joins TRBV5-5 to TRBJ1-2; no clear D. V shed 0 bases and J shed 5 bases, with 11 bases lying between them. The germline V gene has CDR1 SGHKS and CDR2 YYEKEE (reference sequence). CDR3 length equals 14 residues. The CDR3 DNA is TGTGCCAGCAGCTTGGCAGGAGGTCCTTATGGCTACACCTTC. Its translation: CASSLAGGPYGYTF.

This clone was counted a single time. The chain has TRBV5-1 and TRBJ2-7; D not certain. The germline gives CDR1 SGHRS, CDR2 YFSETQ. The CDR3 consists of 17 residues. V gave up 3 bases and J gave up 3 bases, with 22 bases separating them. The CDR3 sequence: CASSYSVLKRGNYEQYF. The CDR3, as DNA: TGCGCCAGCAGCTACTCCGTCCTGAAGCGAGGAAACTACGAGCAGTACTTC.

Written as DNA, the CDR3 is TGTGCCAGCAGCGTAGGCCCCTCCTCGGGACAGGGGAACTCACCCCTCCACTTT. Amino acids: CASSVGPSSGQGNSPLHF. This chain uses TRBV9 with TRBJ1-6; 10 nucleotides match TRBD1. The J segment lost 10 bases and the V segment lost 0 bases, leaving 13 bases of the junction unmatched. Germline V gene lookup returns CDR1 SGDLS and CDR2 YYNGEE. The CDR3 consists of 18 residues.

The chain combines TRBV15 with TRBJ2-1, with 7 positions matching TRBD2. Germline V CDR1 and CDR2: LNHNV, YYDKDF (reference sequence). Trimming removed 1 base from V and 7 bases from J; junction bases left unmatched: 4. The CDR3 has 14 amino acids. The CDR3 DNA follows: TGTGCCACCAGCAGAGGAAAGGGACTAAATGAGCAGTTCTTC. Its protein is CATSRGKGLNEQFF.

This chain connects TRBV6-5 to TRBJ2-5; 7 bases line up with TRBD2. Germline loops: CDR1 MNHEY, CDR2 SVGAGI. This CDR3 spans 15 amino acids. Trimming removed 5 bases from V and 2 bases from J; junction bases left unmatched: 8. The CDR3 sequence is CASSRDYFSQETQYF. CDR3 sequence (DNA): TGTGCCAGCAGTCGGGACTACTTCAGTCAAGAGACCCAGTACTTC.

The CDR3 spells CASSTGQGAPGYTF. In DNA form, the CDR3 reads TGTGCCAGCAGCACCGGACAGGGGGCGCCCGGCTACACCTTC. The V call is TRBV9, the J call TRBJ1-2, with TRBD1 identical over 11 bases. Germline CDR1 is SGDLS and CDR2 is YYNGEE. V was pared by 4 bases and J by 8 bases, with 7 bases of the junction left unmatched. The CDR3 consists of 14 residues.

The chain uses TRBV25-1 and TRBJ2-2; TRBD1 might be the D (5 bases). The CDR3 is 15 residues long. The ends were cut back, 1 base at V and 5 bases at J, with 11 bases in the middle. Germline CDR1 is MGHDK and CDR2 is SYGVNS. The CDR3 loop is CASSESSGYTGELFF. CDR3 coding DNA: TGTGCCAGCAGTGAATCGTCAGGGTATACCGGGGAGCTGTTTTTT. The full variable domain, with the rest looked up from reference TRBV25-1 and TRBJ2-2, is EADIYQTPRYLVIGTGKKITLECSQTMGHDKMYWYQQDPGMELHLIHYSYGVNSTEKGDLSSESTVSRIRTEHFPLTLESARPSHTSQYLCASSESSGYTGELFFGEGSRLTVL.

The chain combines TRBV29-1 with TRBJ2-1, with 10 positions matching TRBD2. The CDR3 is made up of 14 amino acids. CDR1 and CDR2 from the germline V gene are SQVTM and ANQGSEA. Losses at the gene ends were 4 bases for V and 6 bases for J; bases not matched to a gene: 6. The CDR3 protein is CSVVERGGLNEQFF. CDR3 DNA: TGCAGCGTTGTCGAGCGGGGGGGCCTCAATGAGCAGTTCTTC.